Below, 8 T cell receptor beta chains from the same sample are listed, as sequenced in a study of neurological immune-mediated disorders. Via MiXCR, TCRdb re-called the 5' RACE reads, giving one row per CDR3 protein. Seen here are about 71,000 distinct CDR3 sequences, 3% to 3.5% observed once, and the top ten hold about 3.5%. Source material: PBMCs. Every receptor here comes from a man between 35 and 55 years old with multiple sclerosis.

The sample holds many counts of this clonotype. This chain connects TRBV4-1 to TRBJ2-5; D unclear. Germline V CDR1 and CDR2: MGHRA, YSYEKL. The CDR3 consists of 20 residues. V lost 1 base to trimming and J lost 2 bases, with 26 bases between them. The chain's CDR3 is CASSQATSFLGSNLQETQYF. The CDR3 coding sequence is TGCGCCAGCAGCCAAGCAACTTCTTTCTTGGGTTCCAATTTACAAGAGACCCAGTACTTC.

This clonotype was counted many times. A single base separates this from a much larger clone, so it may be a read error. The V and J genes are TRBV5-1 and TRBJ1-1; no definite D call. CDR3 length: 15 amino acids. Germline loops: CDR1 SGHRS, CDR2 YFSETQ. The V end lost 4 bases, the J end lost 2 bases, and 15 bases lay between the germline ends. The CDR3 nucleotides read TGCGCCAGCAGCCTGACGGGAAAGGTCAACACTGAAGCTTTCTTT. Protein product: CASSLTGKVNTEAFF. Drawing the rest from reference TRBV5-1 and TRBJ1-1, the complete variable domain is KAGVTQTPRYLIKTRGQQVTLSCSPISGHRSVSWYQQTPGQGLQFLFEYFSETQRNKGNFPGRFSGRQFSNSRSEMNVSTLELGDSALYLCASSLTGKVNTEAFFGQGTRLTVV.

This clonotype was observed a handful of times. A much larger clone lies one base from this, so it may be a read error. This chain connects TRBV2 to TRBJ2-3; D unresolved. The CDR3 runs to 12 residues. Germline V CDR1 and CDR2: SNHLY, FYNNEI. CDR3 protein: CDSSGRTDTQYF. The CDR3 DNA follows: TGTGACAGCAGTGGACGGACAGATACGCAGTATTTT.

This clonotype was observed at least ten times. V is TRBV11-2 and J is TRBJ2-2; tentatively, D is TRBD1 or TRBD2 (5 bases each). The CDR3 has 17 residues. CDR1 SGHAT and CDR2 FQNNGV come from the germline V gene. V shed 4 bases and J shed 6 bases, with 21 bases lying between them. The CDR3 region is CASSSWDLREGAGELFF. The CDR3 coding sequence is TGTGCCAGCAGCTCCTGGGACCTCCGCGAGGGTGCCGGGGAGCTGTTTTTT.

In its sample, this clonotype was seen many times. The V and J genes are TRBV10-2 and TRBJ1-2, with D perhaps TRBD1 (5 bases). Germline V gene lookup returns CDR1 WSHSY and CDR2 SAAADI. Trimming left V 2 bases short and J 2 bases short, with 6 bases between. This CDR3 is 13 amino acids long. The CDR3 region is CASSEQGNYGYTF. The CDR3 nucleotides read TGCGCCAGCAGTGAGCAGGGAAACTATGGCTACACCTTC.

At least ten counts were recorded for this clonotype. This chain connects TRBV24-1 to TRBJ1-1; D is possibly TRBD1 (5 bases). Deletions cut 5 bases from V and 4 bases from J, with 10 bases between. The CDR3 spans 13 residues. Germline V CDR1 and CDR2: KGHDR, SFDVKD. CDR3 in amino acids: CATSAGSGTEAFF. The CDR3 nucleotides read TGTGCCACCAGTGCAGGGAGCGGCACTGAAGCTTTCTTT.

This clonotype was seen many times. The chain has TRBV20-1 and TRBJ2-5; tentative D call: TRBD2 (5 bases). V lost 3 bases and J lost 5, with 10 bases in between. The CDR3 is 12 amino acids. Germline V gene data show CDR1 as DFQATT and CDR2 as SNEGSKA (reference sequence). As DNA, the CDR3 is TGCAGTGCTAGTGAGGGCTGGGAGACCCAGTACTTC. It specifies CSASEGWETQYF.

In this sample, this clonotype turned up many times. This chain connects TRBV5-6 to TRBJ1-1, with a tentative D call TRBD1 (6 bases). This CDR3 has 15 amino acids. Trimming pared 1 base from V and 4 bases from J, leaving 14 bases between. In germline, CDR1 is SGHDT, CDR2 YYEEEE. The CDR3 is CASSLNDRWSTEAFF. For the CDR3, the DNA is TGTGCCAGCAGCTTGAACGACAGGTGGTCCACTGAAGCTTTCTTT.